This T cell receptor beta chain was sequenced for a study of T cell responses to AZD1222 COVID-19 vaccine. Generated by immunoSEQ multiplex PCR, the TCRdb table keeps only in-frame clones and is missing some. The sample has approximately 150,000 clones; around 91% are singletons. CDR3 size: 14 residues. V was shortened by 3 bases and J by 2 bases, with 9 bases between the two germline ends. Germline V lookup: CDR1 LNHNV, CDR2 YYDKDF (reference sequence). This TCR came from an adult in good health. The source material was peripheral blood, sampled on day 0 of AZD1222 vaccination. The V and J genes are TRBV15 and TRBJ2-3, with D perhaps TRBD2 (6 bases). The CDR3 loop is CATSSTSYTDTQYF. The CDR3 DNA is TGTGCCACCAGCAGTACTAGCTACACAGATACGCAGTATTTT. The whole variable domain, filled in from reference TRBV15 and TRBJ2-3, reads DAMVIQNPRYQVTQFGKPVTLSCSQTLNHNVMYWYQQKSSQAPKLLFHYYDKDFNNEADTPDNFQSRRPNTSFCFLDIRSPGLGDTAMYLCATSSTSYTDTQYFGPGTRLTVL.